The rows below give T cell receptor beta chains drawn from one sample of a study of shared clonotypes between healthy human individuals. TCRdb keeps only in-frame clones here, not all; method: immunoSEQ multiplex PCR. The table has a few million clones, roughly 95% seen once. The sequenced sample was naive CD8+ T cells from PBMCs. The receptors shown here come from a man aged 18 to 35 in good health. Some clones in this sample may be carry-over from other donors' samples. Each CDR3 is given with its conserved first and last residue. Each record gives: D gene, V gene, J gene, CDR3 protein. A D gene is named only where the DNA matches it firmly.

TRBD1	TRBV7-6	TRBJ1-5	CASSAGTEYSNQPQHF
-	TRBV11-2	TRBJ2-5	CASRLTGGETQYF
-	TRBV9	TRBJ2-1	CASSDPASSAPSYNEQFF
-	TRBV13	TRBJ1-5	CASSLGSQPQHF
TRBD2	TRBV6-5	TRBJ2-5	CASSFLAGQETQYF
-	TRBV6-1	TRBJ1-1	CASSGRTVFNTEAFF
-	TRBV13	TRBJ2-7	CASSLSPRQAAYEQYF
-	TRBV7-8	TRBJ1-5	CASSHRDFRQPQHF
-	TRBV7-3	TRBJ2-1	CASSSDEGNEQFF
TRBD2	TRBV4-2	TRBJ2-6	CASSQDRAGVAGANVLTF
-	TRBV27	TRBJ2-1	CASSLSSLGEQFF
TRBD2	TRBV13	TRBJ2-7	CASSTRDYRDEQYF
-	TRBV7-9	TRBJ1-2	CASSPPIYGYTF
TRBD2	TRBV4-1	TRBJ2-7	CASSLMWEGSYEQYF
TRBD1	TRBV14	TRBJ2-5	CASRPGGRETQYF
TRBD1	TRBV27	TRBJ1-1	CASSLWDRKTEAFF
TRBD1	TRBV9	TRBJ1-1	CASSVGTGVLTEAFF
TRBD1	TRBV27	TRBJ1-1	CASSFFGTGVEAFF
TRBD2	TRBV9	TRBJ2-7	CASSVGGSGYEQYF
-	TRBV27	TRBJ2-7	CASAIRVNEQYF
-	TRBV28	-	CASSFSGEQYF
TRBD1	TRBV6-6	TRBJ1-5	CARRRGRNSNQPQHF
TRBD2	TRBV18	TRBJ2-1	CASSPGAGGPNEQFF
-	TRBV6-1	TRBJ2-7	CASSEVPDLGGTYEQYF
-	TRBV20-1	TRBJ2-4	CSARQENIQYF
TRBD1	TRBV28	TRBJ1-5	CASSLNRGFDQPQHF
TRBD2	TRBV4-3	TRBJ2-7	CASSASGRIYEQYF
TRBD1	TRBV6-6	TRBJ1-1	CASLRTGGAGTEAFF
-	TRBV27	TRBJ2-1	CASSLVGSSYNEQFF
-	TRBV28	TRBJ1-1	CASGTNTEAFF
-	TRBV7-9	TRBJ2-7	CASSLDAPDYEQYF
-	TRBV27	TRBJ2-7	CASSWAEGRWDEQYF
-	TRBV9	TRBJ2-1	CASSHTRPGNEQFF
-	TRBV13	TRBJ2-2	CASSFSVRENTGELFF
-	TRBV4-1	TRBJ2-2	CASSQVPGANTGELFF
-	TRBV27	TRBJ2-5	CASSSGGFVQETQYF
TRBD1	TRBV19	TRBJ2-2	CASSGQGGNTGELFF
-	TRBV29-1	TRBJ1-1	CSARSGGEIEAFF
TRBD1	TRBV19	TRBJ1-1	CASSGRGPGNTEAFF
-	TRBV4-1	TRBJ1-1	CASSPRGQEAFF